The T cell receptor (beta chain) described here comes from a study of T cell clones after liver transplantation. Study results and limitations: Compared with third party-reactive sequences, donor-reactive ones declined more, independent of withdrawal success. Conclusions were preliminary, with small, heterogeneous patient groups. The donor-reactive repertoire was only partly measurable in two subjects, lacking donor cells.

Method: immunoSEQ multiplex PCR; TCRdb's copy keeps in-frame clones and lacks some. The data hold tens of thousands of clones, with 80% observed a single time. Worth noting for this clone: Its specificity is not known.

Germline V CDR1 and CDR2: SGHRS, YFSETQ. The CDR3 sequence is 16 residues long. V lost 4 bases to trimming and J lost 6 bases; unmatched junction nucleotides: 12. The receptor's source is a human patient who received a liver transplant. These T cells may partly come from the graft donor. The V call is TRBV5-1, the J call TRBJ1-2; the match to TRBD1 covers 10 bases. Sequencing used CD4+ T cells from blood, obtained 12 months after liver transplant. The chain's CDR3 is CASSRFGTGDVDGYTF. The CDR3 DNA reads as TGCGCCAGCAGCCGATTCGGGACAGGGGATGTCGATGGCTACACCTTC. The variable domain in full, completed from reference TRBV5-1 and TRBJ1-2, reads KAGVTQTPRYLIKTRGQQVTLSCSPISGHRSVSWYQQTPGQGLQFLFEYFSETQRNKGNFPGRFSGRQFSNSRSEMNVSTLELGDSALYLCASSRFGTGDVDGYTFGSGTRLTVV.